Presented here are 21 T cell receptor beta chains from one specimen sequenced in a study of cytomegalovirus exposure and HLA in healthy donors. Primers: 60 Vbeta forward and 13 Jbeta reverse. The repertoire was sequenced with immunoSEQ multiplex PCR; TCRdb's copy has only in-frame clones and lacks some. The sample lists roughly 80,000 clones, approximately 80% occurring once. The material sequenced was PBMCs. The source of these receptors is a man aged 35-49 years in good health and CMV-seronegative.

With regard to this clone: The sample has other DNA sequences that encode this CDR3 too. The chain has TRBV15 and TRBJ2-2; 7 nucleotides line up with TRBD1. V trimming: 0 bases; J trimming: 5 bases; junction bases outside the gene matches: 15. The CDR3 spans 19 residues. CDR1 is LNHNV, CDR2 YYDKDF, per germline (reference sequence). The CDR3: CATSRDLQTGDKYTGELFF. Here the CDR3 DNA reads TGTGCCACCAGCAGAGATTTGCAAACAGGGGATAAGTATACCGGGGAGCTGTTTTTT.

The chain joins TRBV5-1 to TRBJ2-3; 11 bases fit TRBD2. The length of the CDR3 is 16 residues. The V segment lost 0 bases and the J segment 6 bases; nucleotides outside the gene matches: 6. The germline gives CDR1 SGHRS, CDR2 YFSETQ. The CDR3 DNA follows: TGCGCCAGCAGCTTGGCTCTAGCGGGGGGTGGGGATACGCAGTATTTT. This codes for CASSLALAGGGDTQYF.

This chain uses TRBV6-6 with TRBJ2-7; D is uncertain. V was clipped by 5 bases and J by 0 bases, with 11 bases between them. The CDR3 is 14 residues long. Germline V gives CDR1 MNHNY, CDR2 SVGAGI (reference sequence). In DNA form, the CDR3 reads TGTGCCAGCAGTAGATCAGGTTCCTCCTACGAGCAGTACTTC. Translation: CASSRSGSSYEQYF.

The chain is built from TRBV6-1 and TRBJ2-7; D possibly corresponds to TRBD2 (5 bases). This CDR3 spans 12 amino acids. The germline gives CDR1 MNHNS, CDR2 SASEGT. V was pared by 6 bases and J by 6 bases, with 12 bases between. CDR3 nucleotide sequence: TGTGCCAGCAGAGACGGCGCGGGCGAGCAGTACTTC. The encoded protein is CASRDGAGEQYF.

This clone was counted a single time. The rearrangement links TRBV7-6 to TRBJ1-6; unclear D gene. The V gene's germline CDR1 is SGHVS and CDR2 FNYEAQ. The CDR3 spans 15 residues. V lost 4 bases and J 0 bases, leaving 7 bases between the germline ends. The CDR3 region is CASSSTSSYNSPLHF. CDR3 bases: TGTGCCAGCAGCTCTACGAGCTCCTATAATTCACCCCTCCACTTT. Combining the CDR3 with reference TRBV7-6 and TRBJ1-6 gives the whole variable domain GAGVSQSPRYKVTKRGQDVALRCDPISGHVSLYWYRQALGQGPEFLTYFNYEAQQDKSGLPNDRFSAERPEGSISTLTIQRTEQRDSAMYRCASSSTSSYNSPLHFGNGTRLTVT.

This chain links TRBV5-3 with TRBJ1-3; TRBD1 might be the D (6 bases). TRBV5-3 is placed among ORFs of uncertain function. V was cut by 2 bases and J by 0 bases, with 15 bases left in between. This CDR3 has 17 residues. The CDR3 DNA is TGTGCCAGAAGCTTTGACCTTGGACAGAACTCTGGAAACACCATATATTTT. It codes for CARSFDLGQNSGNTIYF.

V gene TRBV11-3 combines with J gene TRBJ2-5; TRBD2 matches 9 bases. The CDR3 extends over 16 amino acids. Germline assignment: CDR1 SGHNT and CDR2 YENEEA. V lost 5 bases to trimming and J lost 4 bases; unmatched junction nucleotides: 11. CDR3 DNA: TGTGCCAGCAGCCTAAATGGCGGGGGGGCCGGAGAGACCCAGTACTTC. Amino acid sequence: CASSLNGGGAGETQYF.

This rearrangement joins TRBV13 to TRBJ2-7, with 7 bases matching TRBD1. The CDR3 spans 15 residues. Per the germline V gene, CDR1 is PRHDT and CDR2 is FYEKMQ (reference sequence). V lost 1 base, J lost 5 bases, and 8 bases stayed unmatched. In nucleotides, the CDR3 is TGTGCCAGCAGCTTAGCCGGGACAGCTTCCCACGAGCAGTACTTC. This gives the protein CASSLAGTASHEQYF.

On this clone itself: A read error may produce the germline difference seen at one junction end. V usage is TRBV7-7 and J usage is TRBJ2-2, with TRBD2 matching over 11 bases. Germline V CDR1 and CDR2: SSHAT, FNYEAQ (reference sequence). The CDR3 extends over 17 amino acids. CDR3 sequence: CASSPRGLAGNTGELFF. CDR3 coding DNA: TGTGCTAGCAGCCCCAGAGGACTAGCGGGGAACACCGGGGAGCTGTTTTTT. Using reference TRBV7-7 and TRBJ2-2 for the parts outside the CDR3, the full variable domain is GAGVSQSPRYKVTKRGQDVTLRCDPISSHATLYWYQQALGQGPEFLTYFNYEAQPDKSGLPSDRFSAERPEGSISTLTIQRTEQRDSAMYRCASSPRGLAGNTGELFFGEGSRLTVL.

The V call is TRBV4-3, the J call TRBJ2-6, with 8 bases fitting TRBD1. V lost 7 bases and J lost 0; bases outside the gene matches: 5. CDR1 is LGHNA, CDR2 YSLEER, per germline. The length of the CDR3 is 16 residues. For the CDR3, the DNA is TGCGCCAGCACCCGGGACAGGTTCTCTGGGGCCAACGTCCTGACTTTC. Its translation: CASTRDRFSGANVLTF.

The chain employs TRBV18 and TRBJ2-2, with D possibly being TRBD2 (6 bases). V was trimmed by 4 bases and J by 3 bases, leaving 12 bases between them. Germline loops: CDR1 KGHSH, CDR2 LQKENI. This CDR3 region has 15 residues. CDR3 DNA: TGTGCCAGCTCACGAACCGGGACTGACACCGGGGAGCTGTTTTTT. Its protein is CASSRTGTDTGELFF.

The chain is built from TRBV5-1 and TRBJ1-2, with D perhaps matching TRBD1 (5 bases). The V and J ends lost 6 bases and 2 bases respectively, with 14 bases between them. The CDR3 length is 14 residues. Germline CDR1 reads SGHRS; CDR2 reads YFSETQ. The CDR3 DNA reads as TGCGCCAGCAACGCAGGGTGGCCCAACTATGGCTACACCTTC. The encoded protein is CASNAGWPNYGYTF.

The chain recombines TRBV18 with TRBJ2-7; 10 bases are a match to TRBD1. The CDR3 is 15 residues long. The germline gives CDR1 KGHSH, CDR2 LQKENI. The trim removed 4 bases at V and 3 bases at J, leaving 6 bases unmatched. This CDR3 is CASSRLRDRGYEQYF. DNA for the CDR3: TGTGCCAGCTCACGACTCCGGGACAGGGGCTACGAGCAGTACTTC.

The chain combines TRBV7-9 with TRBJ1-2; D is unresolved. Germline V CDR1 and CDR2: SEHNR, FQNEAQ (reference sequence). V was trimmed by 1 base and J by 2 bases, leaving 14 bases between them. This CDR3 is 16 amino acids long. DNA for the CDR3: TGTGCCAGCAGCTTAGGCGGGCCGGGGTCCAACTATGGCTACACCTTC. It is translated as CASSLGGPGSNYGYTF.

In regard to this clone: Its ends do not fully match the called genes, so a read error is possible. The chain links TRBV6-4 to TRBJ1-2; 7 bases line up with TRBD1. The CDR3 length is 15 residues. Per germline, CDR1 MRHNA and CDR2 SNTAGT. The CDR3 region is CASSPGAGGTYGYPF. Written as DNA, the CDR3 is TGTGCCAGCAGCCCAGGGGCAGGGGGAACTTATGGCTACCCCTTC.

This clone was seen at least ten times. Here the CDR3 reads CASSLEGQGEGSPLHF. DNA for the CDR3: TGTGCCAGCAGCTTGGAGGGACAGGGAGAAGGGTCACCCCTCCACTTT. V is TRBV7-9 and J is TRBJ1-6; TRBD1 matches at 9 bases. CDR3 length equals 16 residues. The ends lost 3 bases at V and 10 bases at J; junction bases unmatched: 10. Germline CDR1 reads SEHNR; CDR2 reads FQNEAQ (reference sequence).

Only a few counts were recorded for this clone. The chain recombines TRBV5-1 with TRBJ1-5, with D uncertain. Germline CDR1 reads SGHRS; CDR2 reads YFSETQ. CDR3 size: 13 residues. V lost 0 bases, J lost 7 bases, and 8 bases lay in between. The CDR3 DNA follows: TGCGCCAGCAGCTTGGGCGGGTCCCAGCCCCAGCATTTT. Amino acids: CASSLGGSQPQHF.

The chain employs TRBV6-1 and TRBJ1-2; 10 bases align to TRBD1. Germline V lookup: CDR1 MNHNS, CDR2 SASEGT. This CDR3 spans 15 amino acids. V dropped 2 bases and J dropped 2; count of bases not matched to a gene: 2. In DNA, the CDR3 is TGTGCCAGCAGTGAACCGGGACAGGGGAACTATGGCTACACCTTC. Its translation: CASSEPGQGNYGYTF.

Written as DNA, the CDR3 is TGTGCCATCAGTGATCGGGGGGGACTCACTAATGAAAAACTGTTTTTT. Its protein product is CAISDRGGLTNEKLFF. The V gene is TRBV10-3, the J gene TRBJ1-4; D might be TRBD1 (5 bases). Germline lookup yields CDR1 ENHRY and CDR2 SYGVKD. CDR3 length: 16 amino acids. V shed 3 bases and J shed 2 bases, with 13 bases lying between them.

The V call is TRBV18, the J call TRBJ2-1, with unresolved D. V lost 1 base, J lost 3 bases, and 7 bases lay in between. The germline gives CDR1 KGHSH, CDR2 LQKENI. This CDR3 has 14 residues. CDR3 in DNA: TGTGCCAGCTCACCACGGTCTAGCTACAATGAGCAGTTCTTC. It yields the protein CASSPRSSYNEQFF. Variable domain in full (rest from reference TRBV18 and TRBJ2-1): NAGVMQNPRHLVRRRGQEARLRCSPMKGHSHVYWYRQLPEEGLKFMVYLQKENIIDESGMPKERFSAEFPKEGPSILRIQQVVRGDSAAYFCASSPRSSYNEQFFGPGTRLTVL.

The V gene is TRBV7-2, the J gene TRBJ2-1; 7 bases are a match to TRBD2. Trimming took 4 bases from V and 2 from J; bases not matched to a gene: 5. This CDR3 comprises 15 residues. The V gene's germline CDR1 is SGHTA and CDR2 FQGNSA. The CDR3 nucleotides read TGTGCCAGCAGCTCCCGGGGGGTCACCTACAATGAGCAGTTCTTC. Its translation is CASSSRGVTYNEQFF.